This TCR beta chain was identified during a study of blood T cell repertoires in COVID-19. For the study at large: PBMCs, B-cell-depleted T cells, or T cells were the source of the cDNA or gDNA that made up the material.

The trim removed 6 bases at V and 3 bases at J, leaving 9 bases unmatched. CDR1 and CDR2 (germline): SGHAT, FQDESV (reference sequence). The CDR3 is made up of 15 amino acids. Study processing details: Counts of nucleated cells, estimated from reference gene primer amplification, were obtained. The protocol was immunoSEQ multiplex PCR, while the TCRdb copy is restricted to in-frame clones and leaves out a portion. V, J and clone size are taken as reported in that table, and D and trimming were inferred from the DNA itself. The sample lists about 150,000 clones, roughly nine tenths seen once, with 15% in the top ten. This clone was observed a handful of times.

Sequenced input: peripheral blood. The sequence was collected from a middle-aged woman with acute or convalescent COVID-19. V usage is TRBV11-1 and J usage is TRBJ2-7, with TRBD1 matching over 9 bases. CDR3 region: CASRDDRTGDYEQYF. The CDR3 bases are TGTGCCAGCAGGGACGACCGGACAGGGGACTACGAGCAGTACTTC. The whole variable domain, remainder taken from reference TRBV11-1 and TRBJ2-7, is EAEVAQSPRYKITEKSQAVAFWCDPISGHATLYWYRQILGQGPELLVQFQDESVVDDSQLPKDRFSAERLKGVDSTLKIQPAELGDSAMYLCASRDDRTGDYEQYFGPGTRLTVT.